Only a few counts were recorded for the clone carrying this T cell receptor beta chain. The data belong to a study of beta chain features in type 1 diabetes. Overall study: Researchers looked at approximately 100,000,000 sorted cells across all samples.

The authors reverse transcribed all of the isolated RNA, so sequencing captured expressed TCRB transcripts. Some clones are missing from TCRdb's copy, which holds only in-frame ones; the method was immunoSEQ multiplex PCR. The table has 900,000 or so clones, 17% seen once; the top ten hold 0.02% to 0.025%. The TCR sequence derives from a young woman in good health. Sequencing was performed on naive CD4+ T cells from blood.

The CDR3 DNA follows: TGTGCCAGCAGTCACGAGAGGGGGCGCGGCTACACCTTC. This sequence encodes CASSHERGRGYTF. The chain links TRBV27 to TRBJ1-2, with TRBD1 matching 7 bases. Trimming took 5 bases from V and 8 from J; bases not matched to a gene: 8. The germline V gene has CDR1 MNHEY and CDR2 SMNVEV (reference sequence). The CDR3 has 13 amino acids.